The T cell receptor beta chain under discussion was sequenced for a study of T-cell memory formation after mild COVID-19. Study as a whole: Across donors, TCR clusters were largely donor specific.

Whole-study findings and limits: Day 15 to 85 contractors were CD4/CD8 balanced; later expanders leaned CD4+. Some SARS-CoV-2-responding clones were already detected in memory before infection.

Remarks on this clonotype: Its antigen is still unknown.

One entry per CDR3 protein, called by TCRdb with MiXCR from the 5' RACE reads. The table has roughly 130,000 distinct CDR3 sequences, roughly 15% seen once; the top ten hold 11% to 15%. Germline lookup yields CDR1 SGHDN and CDR2 FVKESK. Germline trimming cut 10 bases from V and 8 bases from J; bases unmatched to any gene: 19. This CDR3 is built from 17 residues. Sequences were obtained from PBMCs or a T cell subset sorted from them (not recorded which). This sequence was found in an adult woman who had mild COVID-19 (a few samples of this study predate the infection). Cell type and time point are not known. The gene calls are TRBV14 and TRBJ1-6, with 8 bases fitting TRBD1. The CDR3, as DNA: TGTGCCACCCGAAGGGGAGCAGGGGGCTTTCGGGATTCACCCCTCCACTTT. Translation gives CATRRGAGGFRDSPLHF.